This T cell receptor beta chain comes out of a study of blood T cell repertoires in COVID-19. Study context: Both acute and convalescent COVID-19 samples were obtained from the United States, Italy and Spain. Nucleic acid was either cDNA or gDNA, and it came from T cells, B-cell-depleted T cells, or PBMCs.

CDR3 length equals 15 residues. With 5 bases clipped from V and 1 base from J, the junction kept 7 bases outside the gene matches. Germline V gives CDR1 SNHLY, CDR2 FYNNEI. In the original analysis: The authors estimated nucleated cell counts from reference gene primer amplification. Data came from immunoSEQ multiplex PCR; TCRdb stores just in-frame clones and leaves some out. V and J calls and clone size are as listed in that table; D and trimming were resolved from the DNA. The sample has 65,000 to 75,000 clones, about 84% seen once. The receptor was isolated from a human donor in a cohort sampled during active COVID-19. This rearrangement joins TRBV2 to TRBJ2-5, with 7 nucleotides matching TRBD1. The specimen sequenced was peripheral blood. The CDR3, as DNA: TGTGCCAGCAGTACCCCCGGGACAGCCCAAGAGACCCAGTACTTC. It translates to CASSTPGTAQETQYF.